The 13 T cell receptor beta chains below were found in one sample sequenced in a study of type 1 regulatory T cells. TCRdb independently ran MiXCR on the reads; one entry per CDR3 protein. The table shows about 97,000 distinct CDR3 sequences, with about 28% occurring only once. The sample comprised CD4+ T cells, either the whole sample or a sorted fraction (not recorded which). These receptors originate from a human donor in good health.

This clonotype was observed a handful of times. The V and J genes are TRBV5-4 and TRBJ1-6, with 9 bases identical to TRBD1. Germline loops: CDR1 SGHNT, CDR2 YYREEE (reference sequence). There are 14 residues in the CDR3. V shed 0 bases, J shed 10 bases, and the junction held 2 bases outside the gene matches. The CDR3 loop reads CASSLGTGESPLHF. CDR3 sequence (DNA): TGTGCCAGCAGCTTGGGGACAGGGGAGTCACCCCTCCACTTT.

The J gene is TRBJ1-5, the V gene TRBV28, with 9 nucleotides matching TRBD1. Germline V gene sequence: CDR1 MDHEN, CDR2 SYDVKM. V lost 5 bases, J lost 5 bases, and 7 bases stayed unmatched. The CDR3 has 15 residues. The CDR3 here is CASSKDRGSYQPQHF. In DNA, the CDR3 is TGTGCCAGCAGTAAGGACAGGGGCTCGTATCAGCCCCAGCATTTT.

The V and J genes are TRBV3-1 and TRBJ2-7, with a possible D match to TRBD1 (5 bases). Germline V CDR1 and CDR2: LGHDT, YNNKEL (reference sequence). Trimming removed 3 bases at V and 0 bases at J, with 9 bases between. The CDR3 spans 14 residues. The CDR3 spells CASSHSGASYEQYF. DNA for the CDR3: TGTGCCAGCAGCCACTCTGGGGCCTCCTACGAGCAGTACTTC.

Points on this clonotype: At one end, the junction sequence differs from germline, possibly due to a read error. The chain combines TRBV29-1 with TRBJ2-2; 10 nucleotides agree with TRBD1. The CDR3 runs 13 residues. From germline, CDR1 is SQVTM and CDR2 ANQGSEA. Here the CDR3 DNA reads TGCAGCGCCGGGACAGGGGCCACCGGGGGGCTGTTTTTT. Translating it yields CSAGTGATGGLFF.

The chain carries TRBV7-7 and TRBJ2-3; no clear D. The CDR3 length is 14 residues. Trimming took off 3 bases at V and 2 bases at J, with 9 bases between the two ends. Per the germline V gene, CDR1 is SSHAT and CDR2 is FNYEAQ (reference sequence). The CDR3 sequence: CASSLGTYTDTQYF. CDR3 sequence (DNA): TGTGCCAGCAGCTTGGGCACCTACACAGATACGCAGTATTTT. Combining the CDR3 with reference TRBV7-7 and TRBJ2-3 gives the whole variable domain GAGVSQSPRYKVTKRGQDVTLRCDPISSHATLYWYQQALGQGPEFLTYFNYEAQPDKSGLPSDRFSAERPEGSISTLTIQRTEQRDSAMYRCASSLGTYTDTQYFGPGTRLTVL.

The CDR3 region is CASSPSGGGEAKNIQYF. CDR3 sequence (DNA): TGTGCCAGTAGTCCAAGTGGAGGGGGCGAAGCCAAAAACATTCAGTACTTC. The V and J genes are TRBV19 and TRBJ2-4; a weak D match, TRBD1 (7 bases). Trimming took off 5 bases at V and 0 bases at J, with 17 bases between the two ends. This CDR3 region has 17 residues. The germline gives CDR1 LNHDA, CDR2 SQIVND (reference sequence).

The chain employs TRBV20-1 and TRBJ1-5; tentatively, D is TRBD1 (5 bases). V was pared by 4 bases and J by 0 bases, with 10 bases between. Per germline, CDR1 DFQATT and CDR2 SNEGSKA (reference sequence). This CDR3 has 14 residues. The CDR3 spells CSATTGDSNQPQHF. The CDR3 nucleotides are TGCAGTGCTACCACAGGAGATAGCAATCAGCCCCAGCATTTT.

The gene calls are TRBV20-1 and TRBJ2-3, with D perhaps TRBD2 (5 bases). Trimming pared 3 bases from V and 4 bases from J, leaving 17 bases between. The germline V gene has CDR1 DFQATT and CDR2 SNEGSKA (reference sequence). This CDR3 contains 15 residues. The CDR3 here is CSARGPGIGADTQYF. The DNA of the CDR3 is TGCAGTGCTAGGGGTCCGGGGATTGGGGCAGATACGCAGTATTTT.

The V and J genes are TRBV30 and TRBJ1-5; a possible D gene is TRBD1 (6 bases). The CDR3 length is 13 residues. V was shortened by 4 bases and J by 4 bases, with 11 bases between the two germline ends. Germline CDR1 is GTSNPN and CDR2 is SVGIG (reference sequence). The CDR3 loop reads CAWTRGANQPQHF. The CDR3, as DNA: TGTGCCTGGACCCGGGGGGCAAATCAGCCCCAGCATTTT.

The chain has TRBV5-6 and TRBJ1-1, with a possible D match to TRBD1 (5 bases). V was trimmed by 4 bases and J by 4 bases, leaving 14 bases between them. The CDR3 is 14 amino acids. Germline V CDR1 and CDR2: SGHDT, YYEEEE. The CDR3 bases are TGTGCCAGCAGCCCGACAGTCCCGAGCACTGAAGCTTTCTTT. It translates to CASSPTVPSTEAFF.

A single count supports this clonotype. The chain employs TRBV11-2 and TRBJ2-3, with 7 bases fitting TRBD2. Per germline, CDR1 SGHAT and CDR2 FQNNGV. The CDR3 runs 15 residues. Trimming at V came to 7 bases and at J to 6 bases, leaving 13 bases not matched to a gene. In DNA form, the CDR3 reads TGTGCCAGCACCTTGCGGGCGGGAGCGGTGGATACGCAGTATTTT. This codes for CASTLRAGAVDTQYF.

V is TRBV20-1 and J is TRBJ2-5; D perhaps matches TRBD1 (6 bases). Germline-derived CDR1 and CDR2 are DFQATT and SNEGSKA (reference sequence). Trimming removed 4 bases at V and 5 bases at J, with 11 bases between. The CDR3 is 12 residues long. The CDR3 loop is CSAKTGTETQYF. CDR3 in DNA: TGCAGTGCTAAAACAGGGACGGAGACCCAGTACTTC.

A remark on this clonotype: The junction and the germline gene differ at one end; a read error may be behind it. The chain is built from TRBV29-1 and TRBJ1-4; a weak D match, TRBD1 (5 bases). The CDR3 extends over 14 amino acids. Germline values: CDR1 SQVTM, CDR2 ANQGSEA. CDR3 coding DNA: TGCAGCGTAGAAGGGACGGCCAAGAATGAAAAACTGTTTTTT. Residues: CSVEGTAKNEKLFF.